The 7 T cell receptor beta chains below were found in one sample sequenced in a study of T-cell reconstitution after alpha-beta-depleted transplantation in children. The authors prepared the TCRbeta library with unique molecular identifiers. MiXCR, applied by TCRdb to the PCR reads, yields one record per CDR3 protein. This sample yields roughly 70,000 distinct CDR3 sequences, of which roughly 5.2% are seen a single time; over 15% belongs to the top ten. The sequenced sample was PBMCs, mostly from graft donor cells, obtained 180 days after TCRalphabeta/CD19-depleted stem cell transplant. The source is a boy younger than two who had a stem cell transplant for acute myeloid leukemia, so the T cells may come from the graft donor.

The table lists this clonotype with many counts. The V gene is TRBV10-3, the J gene TRBJ2-5, with D maybe TRBD2 (6 bases). CDR3 length: 13 amino acids. CDR1 ENHRY and CDR2 SYGVKD come from the germline V gene. Between the trimmed V and J ends, which lost 9 bases and 1 base, there was a span of 12 bases. The CDR3 here is CAIRAGLQETQYF. CDR3 DNA: TGTGCCATACGAGCGGGCCTCCAAGAGACCCAGTACTTC.

This clonotype was observed many times. This chain links TRBV11-2 with TRBJ2-7; 8 bases align to TRBD2. Germline CDR1 reads SGHAT; CDR2 reads FQNNGV. The CDR3 is 19 residues long. V lost 1 base and J lost 3; bases outside the gene matches: 17. The CDR3 loop reads CASSLGGAPSGRLFYEQYF. The DNA of the CDR3 is TGTGCCAGCAGCTTAGGGGGAGCCCCTAGCGGGCGGTTGTTCTACGAGCAGTACTTC.

This clonotype came up many times. This chain connects TRBV29-1 to TRBJ1-1; possible D gene TRBD1, 5 bases. The germline CDR1 and CDR2 sequences are SQVTM and ANQGSEA. Trimming stripped 7 bases from V and 5 bases from J, with 14 bases between. The CDR3 has 12 residues. CDR3 in amino acids: CSASRQPTEAFF. CDR3 DNA sequence: TGCAGCGCCAGCCGACAGCCTACTGAAGCTTTCTTT.

This clonotype was detected many times. V gene TRBV5-1 combines with J gene TRBJ2-1, with 8 bases fitting TRBD1. The CDR3 loop spans 15 amino acids. V shed 3 bases and J 3 bases; nucleotides not matched to a gene: 5. CDR1 is SGHRS and CDR2 is YFSETQ in the germline V gene. The CDR3 DNA reads as TGCGCCAGCAGCTCGGACAGGGTGGACTACAATGAGCAGTTCTTC. This encodes CASSSDRVDYNEQFF.

Ten or more counts support this clonotype. This sequence joins TRBV20-1 and TRBJ2-5; 7 positions agree with TRBD1. Germline CDR1 and CDR2: DFQATT and SNEGSKA (reference sequence). The junction had 3 bases not matched to a gene; V was cut back by 2 bases and J by 3 bases. There are 13 residues in the CDR3. CDR3 nucleotide sequence: TGCAGTGCTAGATCGACAGGGAAAGAGACCCAGTACTTC. It is translated as CSARSTGKETQYF.

This clonotype came up many times. The gene calls are TRBV23-1 and TRBJ1-5; D gene unclear. TRBV23-1 is labeled an ORF, and its function is uncertain. The CDR3 length is 17 residues. Trimming removed 0 bases from V and 2 bases from J, with 14 bases in between. CDR3 nucleotide sequence: TGCGCCAGCAGTCAATCCGTTCCGCGGGAGCGCAATCAGCCCCAGCATTTT. Translating gives CASSQSVPRERNQPQHF.

This clonotype occurred many times. This rearrangement joins TRBV5-1 to TRBJ1-2; 7 bases map to TRBD1. The CDR3 totals 16 residues. In germline, CDR1 is SGHRS, CDR2 YFSETQ. The V segment lost 4 bases and the J segment 4 bases; nucleotides outside the gene matches: 13. The CDR3 reads CASSTAPGQLLYGYTF. DNA of the CDR3: TGCGCCAGCAGCACAGCCCCGGGACAGCTACTCTATGGCTACACCTTC.